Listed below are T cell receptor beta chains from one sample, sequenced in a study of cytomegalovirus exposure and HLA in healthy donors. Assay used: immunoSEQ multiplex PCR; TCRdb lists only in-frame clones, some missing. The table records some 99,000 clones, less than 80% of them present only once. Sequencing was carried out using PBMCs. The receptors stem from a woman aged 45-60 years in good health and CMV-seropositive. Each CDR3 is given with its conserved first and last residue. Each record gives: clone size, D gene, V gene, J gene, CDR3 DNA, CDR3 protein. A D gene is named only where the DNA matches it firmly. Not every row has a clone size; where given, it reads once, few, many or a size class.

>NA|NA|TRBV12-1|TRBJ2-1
TGTGCCAGCAGCTTTTTAGGCCGGACTAGCCAAGGGATGAATAATGAGCAGTTCTTC
CASSFLGRTSQGMNNEQFF
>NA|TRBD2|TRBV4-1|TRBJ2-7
TGCGCCAGCAGCCAAGAGGGGACTAGCTCCTCCGAGCAGTACTTC
CASSQEGTSSSEQYF
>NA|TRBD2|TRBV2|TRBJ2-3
TGTGCCAGCAGTGAAAAAAGCGGGGGGGCCTTT
CASSEKSGGAF
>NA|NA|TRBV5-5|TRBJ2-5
TGTGCCAGCAGCTTGAATGGGGCTAGAGAGACCCAGTACTTC
CASSLNGARETQYF
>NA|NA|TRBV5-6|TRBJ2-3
TGTGCCAGCAGGCAAAAGGGGATCGGAGATACGCAGTATTTT
CASRQKGIGDTQYF
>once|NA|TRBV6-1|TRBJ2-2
TGTGCCAGCAGGCAACTAGTCTCCGGGGAGCTGTTTTTT
CASRQLVSGELFF
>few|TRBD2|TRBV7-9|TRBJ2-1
TGTGCCAGCAGCCCCCGGGGGGGGAGCGTCTACAATGAGCAGTTCTTC
CASSPRGGSVYNEQFF
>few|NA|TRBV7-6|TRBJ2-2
TGTGCCAGCAGCGTCAGGGGCGCGAACACCGGGGAGCTGTTTTTT
CASSVRGANTGELFF
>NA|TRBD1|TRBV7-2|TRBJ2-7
TGTGCCAGCAGCCTCTCATACAGGGGGCCCTACGAGCAGTACTTC
CASSLSYRGPYEQYF
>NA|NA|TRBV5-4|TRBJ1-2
TGTGCCAGCAGCGCCACACAGGGAGGGGATGGCTACACCTTC
CASSATQGGDGYTF
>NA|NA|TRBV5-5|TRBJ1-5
TGTGCCAGCAGCCCTGGAACTACGCAGCCCCAGCATTTT
CASSPGTTQPQHF
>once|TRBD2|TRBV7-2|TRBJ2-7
TGTGCCAGCAGCTTCATCCCTAGCGGGAGCGAGCAGTACTTC
CASSFIPSGSEQYF
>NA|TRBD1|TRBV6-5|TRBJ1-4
TGTGCCAGCAGTTACTCGACCCAGGGGGTTGGGAAACTGTTTTTT
CASSYSTQGVGKLFF
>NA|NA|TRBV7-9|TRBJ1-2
TGTGCCACTAAAGAAGGGGCCGCCGGGGGCTACACCTTC
CATKEGAAGGYTF
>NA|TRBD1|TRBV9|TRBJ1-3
TGTGCCAGCAGCGTAGCTTCGGGACAGGGGAGCTCTGGAAACACCATATATTTT
CASSVASGQGSSGNTIYF